This entry describes one TCR beta chain. Authors' data handling: Researchers report that nucleated cell counts were estimated from reference gene primer amplification. TCRdb's table, derived via immunoSEQ multiplex PCR, lists solely in-frame clones and lacks some. V and J calls and clone size follow that table, whereas D and trimming were derived from the DNA. The top ten hold around 4.4% of the sample, which has roughly 95,000 clones, around 81% seen once. This sample was taken from a study of blood T cell repertoires in COVID-19. In germline, CDR1 is SGHNT, CDR2 YENEEA. This CDR3 has 12 residues. Deletions cut 5 bases from V and 7 bases from J, with 11 bases between.

Sequences were obtained from peripheral blood. The TCR sequence derives from a man in his 60s with acute or convalescent COVID-19. The genes are TRBV11-3 and TRBJ1-1; D is perhaps TRBD1 (6 bases). For the CDR3, the DNA is TGTGCCAGCAGCATTGGGACATTTGAAGCTTTCTTT. The encoded protein is CASSIGTFEAFF. The whole variable domain, remainder taken from reference TRBV11-3 and TRBJ1-1, is EAGVVQSPRYKIIEKKQPVAFWCNPISGHNTLYWYLQNLGQGPELLIRYENEEAVDDSQLPKDRFSAERLKGVDSTLKIQPAELGDSAVYLCASSIGTFEAFFGQGTRLTVV.